This T cell receptor beta chain was recovered during a study of blood T cell repertoires in COVID-19. The wider study: The United States, Italy and Spain were the sources of the acute and convalescent COVID-19 samples. The cDNA or gDNA used as material had been derived from T cells, B-cell-depleted T cells, or PBMCs.

Germline V lookup: CDR1 SEHNR, CDR2 FQNEAQ (reference sequence). The CDR3 runs to 14 residues. Germline trimming cut 2 bases from V and 5 bases from J; bases unmatched to any gene: 5. Methods used by the authors: Using reference gene primer amplification, nucleated cell counts were estimated. Repertoires were generated with immunoSEQ multiplex PCR, while TCRdb's copy carries only in-frame clones and drops some. V and J calls and clone size are those listed in that table; D and trimming were worked out from the DNA. The sample records 250,000 or so clones, approximately 83% being singletons. Sequenced sample: peripheral blood. This chain connects TRBV7-9 to TRBJ2-5; 7 bases are a match to TRBD1. The receptor was derived from a human donor in a cohort sampled during active COVID-19. CDR3 bases: TGTGCCAGCAGCTTAACAGGGGCGTCGGAGACCCAGTACTTC. It specifies CASSLTGASETQYF.